The following is a T cell receptor (beta chain) sequence with its context. Its antigen is unidentified. These data belong to a study of T cells in Graves' hyperthyroidism and ophthalmopathy. Germline V lookup: CDR1 SGHVS, CDR2 FQNEAQ. V lost 5 bases, J lost 6 bases, and 4 bases stayed unmatched. CDR3 length equals 14 residues. The source material, RNA transcripts, was used to amplify TCR beta CDR3 regions. HTBI primers were the set used in a first-round RT-PCR of the TCR CDR3. MiXCR was run by TCRdb on the multiplex PCR reads, yielding one entry per CDR3 protein. The repertoire holds about 330,000 distinct CDR3 sequences, around 13% seen once, with roughly 33% in the top ten. Study-wide points: A 13 V-J model separated ophthalmopathy from stable hyperthyroidism.

Sample: blood. The receptor was derived from a woman aged 40 to 50 with Graves' ophthalmopathy. The J gene is TRBJ1-6, the V gene TRBV7-8, with TRBD1 matching 7 bases. CDR3 residues: CASSDRQGNSPLHF. Written as DNA, the CDR3 is TGTGCCAGCAGCGATCGACAGGGTAATTCACCCCTCCACTTT.